This is a list of T cell receptor beta chains from one sample in a study of blood T cell repertoires in COVID-19. TCRdb's table, derived via immunoSEQ multiplex PCR, lists solely in-frame clones and lacks some. The data hold around 190,000 clones, with approximately 91% observed a single time. The specimen sequenced was peripheral blood. The receptors come from a young man with active or convalescent COVID-19. CDR3s include the opening cysteine and the closing phenylalanine or tryptophan. A D gene is named only where the DNA matches it firmly. Rows give clone size only sometimes, using once, few, many, or a class for an expanded clone.

j_gene,v_gene,d_gene,abundance,CDR3aa,CDR3nt
TRBJ1-5,TRBV6-5,TRBD1,.,CASRAGTGNNQPQHF,TGTGCCAGCAGAGCCGGGACAGGGAACAATCAGCCCCAGCATTTT
TRBJ1-5,TRBV5-4,.,.,CASSIQGGNQPQHF,TGTGCCAGCAGCATTCAGGGTGGCAATCAGCCCCAGCATTTT
TRBJ1-3,TRBV6-5,.,.,CASRSNSGNTIYF,TGTGCCAGCAGGTCCAATTCCGGAAACACCATATATTTT
TRBJ2-5,TRBV11-2,TRBD2,.,CASSRWTRSQETQYF,TGTGCCAGCAGCCGTTGGACTAGGAGTCAAGAGACCCAGTACTTC
TRBJ2-1,TRBV29-1,TRBD2,.,CSAGLGYYNEQFF,TGCAGCGCTGGACTAGGGTACTACAATGAGCAGTTCTTC
TRBJ1-2,TRBV3-1/TRBV3-2,.,.,CASSQNRNYGYTF,TGTGCCAGCAGCCAGAACAGGAACTATGGCTACACCTTC
TRBJ1-2,TRBV27,TRBD1,.,CASRPLQTGYGYTF,TGTGCCAGCAGACCACTGCAGACAGGGTACGGCTACACCTTC
TRBJ2-2,TRBV2,.,.,CASSRDKQTGELFF,TGTGCCAGCAGTCGGGACAAACAAACCGGGGAGCTGTTTTTT
TRBJ2-5,TRBV3-1/TRBV3-2,TRBD2,.,CASSLPVSGSGETQYF,TGTGCCAGCAGCCTCCCCGTGAGCGGGAGCGGGGAGACCCAGTACTTC
TRBJ1-2,TRBV6-5,.,.,CASSYSSGTFNYGYTF,TGTGCCAGCAGTTACTCGAGCGGCACCTTTAACTATGGCTACACCTTC
TRBJ2-5,TRBV7-2,TRBD2,.,CASSVRSGGETQYF,TGTGCCAGCAGCGTCCGGAGCGGGGGAGAGACCCAGTACTTC
TRBJ1-2,TRBV19,.,.,CASSIVGQGIYGYTF,TGTGCCAGTAGTATAGTGGGACAAGGTATCTATGGCTACACCTTC
TRBJ2-2,TRBV9,.,.,CASSPANTGELFF,TGTGCCAGCAGCCCGGCGAACACCGGGGAGCTGTTTTTT
TRBJ1-2,TRBV3-1/TRBV3-2,.,once,CASSQVPEHYGYTF,TGTGCCAGCAGCCAAGTCCCGGAGCACTATGGCTACACCTTC
TRBJ2-3,TRBV5-6,.,.,CASSKQGSTDTQYF,TGTGCCAGCAGCAAACAGGGTTCCACAGATACGCAGTATTTT
TRBJ2-7,TRBV19,TRBD1,.,CASSNTGGTRTGAYEQYF,TGTGCCAGTAGCAATACGGGTGGAACTAGGACAGGGGCCTACGAGCAGTACTTC
TRBJ1-2,TRBV28,.,.,CASSFGYYGYTF,TGTGCCAGCAGTTTCGGGTACTATGGCTACACCTTC
TRBJ2-5,TRBV27,TRBD1,.,CASSLFTGGPAEKETQYF,TGTGCCAGCAGTTTATTCACAGGGGGTCCGGCCGAGAAAGAGACCCAGTACTTC
TRBJ2-1,TRBV19,TRBD2,.,CASSPTRLAGVYNEQFF,TGTGCCAGTAGTCCTACCCGACTAGCGGGGGTATACAATGAGCAGTTCTTC
TRBJ1-6,TRBV5-5,TRBD1,.,CASSAGTVNNSPLHF,TGTGCCAGCAGCGCGGGGACAGTCAATAATTCACCCCTCCACTTT
TRBJ1-5,TRBV10-2,.,.,CASGYRNSNQPQHF,TGCGCCAGCGGCTACAGGAATAGCAATCAGCCCCAGCATTTT
TRBJ1-1,TRBV28,.,.,CASSPARGPEAFF,TGTGCCAGCAGCCCCGCCCGAGGGCCTGAAGCTTTCTTT
TRBJ2-5,TRBV30,TRBD2,.,CAWSVLAGQETQYF,TGTGCCTGGAGTGTACTAGCGGGGCAAGAGACCCAGTACTTC
TRBJ1-1,TRBV10-3,TRBD1,.,CAIGTGTENTEAFF,TGTGCCATCGGGACCGGGACAGAAAACACTGAAGCTTTCTTT
TRBJ2-7,TRBV14,.,.,CASSQVKAVEQYF,TGTGCCAGCAGCCAAGTCAAAGCTGTCGAGCAGTACTTC
TRBJ2-3,TRBV12-5,TRBD1,.,CASGNTGVGDTQYF,TGTGCTAGTGGTAATACAGGGGTTGGGGATACGCAGTATTTT
TRBJ1-4,TRBV2,.,.,CASRYQTGPNEKLFF,TGTGCCAGCAGATATCAGACAGGCCCTAATGAAAAACTGTTTTTT
TRBJ2-4,TRBV19,TRBD2,.,CASSILEGSGRVSNIQYF,TGTGCCAGTAGTATACTAGAGGGTAGCGGGAGGGTCTCAAACATTCAGTACTTC
TRBJ1-6,TRBV5-5,TRBD1,once,CASSETSGQNSPLHF,TGTGCCAGCAGCGAGACCTCGGGACAGAATTCACCCCTCCACTTT
TRBJ1-4,TRBV7-9,.,.,CASSSGAGRANEKLFF,TGTGCCAGCAGCTCTGGGGCAGGAAGGGCTAATGAAAAACTGTTTTTT
TRBJ2-7,TRBV7-7,TRBD1,.,CASSLELQGEQYF,TGTGCTAGCAGCCTAGAGCTACAGGGGGAGCAGTACTTC
TRBJ1-5,TRBV27,.,once,CASSLGRINQPQHF,TGTGCCAGCAGTTTGGGGCGGATCAATCAGCCCCAGCATTTT
TRBJ2-3,TRBV5-4,TRBD1,.,CASSLGYTGGHSTDTQYF,TGTGCCAGCAGCTTGGGGTATACAGGGGGCCATAGCACAGATACGCAGTATTTT
TRBJ2-3,TRBV11-2,.,.,CASSLGGGPGTDTQYF,TGTGCCAGCAGCTTAGGGGGGGGGCCGGGCACAGATACGCAGTATTTT
TRBJ1-5,TRBV5-1,TRBD1,.,CASSLTGDSNQPQHF,TGCGCCAGCAGCTTGACAGGGGATAGCAATCAGCCCCAGCATTTT
TRBJ1-6,TRBV27,.,.,CASSFYTDISPLHF,TGTGCCAGCAGTTTTTATACGGACATTTCACCCCTCCACTTT
TRBJ1-2,TRBV19,.,.,CASSPGAYGYTF,TGTGCCAGTAGTCCAGGGGCCTATGGCTACACCTTC
TRBJ1-2,TRBV5-8,.,.,CASSLAPRNYGYTF,TGTGCCAGCAGCTTGGCCCCGAGAAACTATGGCTACACCTTC
TRBJ1-3,TRBV9,.,.,CASSPEDSRSSGNTIYF,TGTGCCAGCAGCCCAGAGGACAGCCGGAGCTCTGGAAACACCATATATTTT
TRBJ2-2,TRBV5-4,.,.,CASSSKTKNTGELFF,TGTGCCAGCAGCTCCAAAACAAAGAACACCGGGGAGCTGTTTTTT
TRBJ2-7,TRBV4-1,.,.,CASSRGVAAVSYEQYF,TGCGCCAGCAGCCGAGGGGTAGCGGCAGTCTCCTACGAGCAGTACTTC
TRBJ1-1,TRBV18,TRBD1,.,CASSSWGQSTTEAFF,TGTGCCAGCTCTTCGTGGGGACAGAGTACAACTGAAGCTTTCTTT